These 18 T cell receptor beta chains were all obtained from the same sample, sequenced in a study of control samples from healthy donors and cancer patients. Generated by immunoSEQ multiplex PCR, the TCRdb table keeps only in-frame clones and is missing some. The table includes roughly 180,000 clones, 93% detected once. The sequenced material came from blood. The origin of the receptors is a woman aged 55-75 years in good health.

This chain connects TRBV18 to TRBJ1-3; 7 nucleotides match TRBD1. With 3 bases clipped from V and 0 bases from J, the junction kept 2 bases outside the gene matches. Germline CDR1 reads KGHSH; CDR2 reads LQKENI. The CDR3 runs to 15 residues. The CDR3 sequence: CASSPGQPSGNTIYF. The CDR3 bases are TGTGCCAGCTCACCGGGACAGCCCTCTGGAAACACCATATATTTT.

The chain has TRBV5-1 and TRBJ2-1, with 10 bases fitting TRBD2. CDR3 length: 18 residues. The germline gives CDR1 SGHRS, CDR2 YFSETQ. With V trimmed by 0 bases and J by 8 bases, 14 bases remained unmatched. In DNA form, the CDR3 reads TGCGCCAGCAGCTTGGCCCTCCTCTCTAGCGGGGGTTATGATGAGCAGTTCTTC. Amino acids: CASSLALLSSGGYDEQFF.

The chain couples TRBV11-3 to TRBJ2-7, with D hard to call. V shed 5 bases and J shed 7 bases, with 15 bases lying between them. Looked up from germline, CDR1 is SGHNT and CDR2 is YENEEA. CDR3 length: 13 residues. The CDR3, as DNA: TGTGCCAGCAGCCCCGGTTTGGGCCGGGAGCAGTACTTC. Amino acids: CASSPGLGREQYF.

The V call is TRBV7-2, the J call TRBJ1-1; perhaps TRBD1 as D (6 bases). Trimming took off 5 bases at V and 0 bases at J, with 10 bases between the two ends. Germline CDR1 is SGHTA and CDR2 is FQGNSA. This CDR3 region has 14 residues. The CDR3 nucleotides read TGTGCCAGCAGCGCAAGACAGGTGAACACTGAAGCTTTCTTT. This translates into CASSARQVNTEAFF.

V and J are TRBV19 and TRBJ1-5; TRBD1 aligns across 7 bases. The CDR3 is 15 amino acids. The ends lost 5 bases at V and 3 bases at J; junction bases unmatched: 7. In germline, CDR1 is LNHDA, CDR2 SQIVND (reference sequence). The CDR3 DNA sequence: TGTGCCAGTAGTGGGGGACAGATTAACAATCAGCCCCAGCATTTT. Amino acid sequence: CASSGGQINNQPQHF.

Only one count was recorded for this clone. The CDR3 spells CASSVGAGPNTGELFF. The CDR3 coding sequence is TGTGCCAGCAGCGTCGGAGCGGGCCCGAACACCGGGGAGCTGTTTTTT. The chain recombines TRBV9 with TRBJ2-2; possibly TRBD2 for D (6 bases). V lost 2 bases and J lost 0, with 11 bases in between. The germline CDR1 and CDR2 sequences are SGDLS and YYNGEE. This CDR3 spans 16 amino acids.

The rearrangement joins TRBV18 to TRBJ2-3, with 8 bases lining up with TRBD1. Germline V gene lookup returns CDR1 KGHSH and CDR2 LQKENI. The CDR3 length is 14 residues. V lost 4 bases, J lost 4 bases, and 4 bases stayed unmatched. The CDR3 DNA reads as TGTGCCAGCTCACTGGACAGGGCGGCAGATACGCAGTATTTT. Translating it yields CASSLDRAADTQYF.

CDR3 loop: CASSLSEGRIGANVLTF. CDR3 nucleotide sequence: TGTGCCAGCAGTTTATCCGAGGGCAGAATTGGGGCCAACGTCCTGACTTTC. The V and J genes are TRBV27 and TRBJ2-6; weak D call: TRBD2 (5 bases). Germline V CDR1 and CDR2: MNHEY, SMNVEV (reference sequence). The germline V and J ends were trimmed by 0 bases and 3 bases, with 12 bases remaining between them. The CDR3 sequence is 17 residues long. Using reference TRBV27 and TRBJ2-6 for the parts outside the CDR3, the full variable domain is EAQVTQNPRYLITVTGKKLTVTCSQNMNHEYMSWYRQDPGLGLRQIYYSMNVEVTDKGDVPEGYKVSRKEKRNFPLILESPSPNQTSLYFCASSLSEGRIGANVLTFGAGSRLTVL.

This clone occurred once. The chain couples TRBV20-1 to TRBJ1-3; tentatively, D is TRBD1 (6 bases). Trimming left V 3 bases short and J 2 bases short, with 11 bases between. The CDR3 loop spans 14 amino acids. Germline lookup yields CDR1 DFQATT and CDR2 SNEGSKA (reference sequence). The CDR3 DNA reads TGCAGTGCTAGTTTGGCAGGGGCTGGAAACACCATATATTTT. This encodes CSASLAGAGNTIYF.

The chain employs TRBV18 and TRBJ2-5; 10 bases map to TRBD1. V was pared by 6 bases and J by 4 bases, with 8 bases of the junction left unmatched. The CDR3 spans 15 residues. The germline gives CDR1 KGHSH, CDR2 LQKENI. For the CDR3, the DNA is TGTGCCAGCTCTAGCTCCCGGGACAGGGGAGAGACCCAGTACTTC. Protein sequence: CASSSSRDRGETQYF.

The V gene is TRBV30, the J gene TRBJ2-7, with 12 bases lining up with TRBD1. The CDR3 runs to 15 residues. Per the germline V gene, CDR1 is GTSNPN and CDR2 is SVGIG (reference sequence). V shed 5 bases, J shed 7 bases, and the junction held 12 bases outside the gene matches. The DNA of the CDR3 is TGTGCCTGGGCCTTTCCGGGACAGGGGGCGCGAGAGCAGTACTTC. Its protein is CAWAFPGQGAREQYF.

The V call is TRBV5-5, the J call TRBJ1-3; D perhaps matches TRBD1 (5 bases). Trimming stripped 0 bases from V and 0 bases from J, with 16 bases between. Germline V CDR1 and CDR2: SGHKS, YYEKEE (reference sequence). CDR3 length equals 18 residues. CDR3: CASSLGGIRLSSGNTIYF. The CDR3 DNA sequence: TGTGCCAGCAGCTTGGGGGGGATCAGATTGAGCTCTGGAAACACCATATATTTT.

V usage is TRBV6-6 and J usage is TRBJ2-7; 7 nucleotides line up with TRBD1. The CDR3 length is 15 residues. The V gene's germline CDR1 is MNHNY and CDR2 SVGAGI (reference sequence). With 2 bases clipped from V and 2 bases from J, the junction kept 6 bases outside the gene matches. The chain's CDR3 is CASSYRPGTAYEQYF. The DNA for the CDR3 is TGTGCCAGCAGTTACCGACCCGGGACAGCCTACGAGCAGTACTTC.

The chain has TRBV5-6 and TRBJ2-7, with 8 bases matching TRBD1. V lost 2 bases and J lost 2; bases outside the gene matches: 3. Germline-derived CDR1 and CDR2 are SGHDT and YYEEEE. CDR3 size: 14 residues. The CDR3 region has the DNA TGTGCCAGCAGCTTAGGACAGGGAGCCTACGAGCAGTACTTC. The encoded protein is CASSLGQGAYEQYF.

A note on this clone: An end of the junction differs from the germline gene, which may be a read error. The chain combines TRBV25-1 with TRBJ2-7, with D perhaps being TRBD1 or TRBD2 (5 bases each). The length of the CDR3 is 11 residues. CDR1 and CDR2 from the germline V gene are MGHDK and SYGVNS. The CDR3: CASSVTGTQQF. The CDR3 nucleotides are TGTGCCAGCAGTGTCACCGGGACCCAGCAATTC.

This clone is a singleton in its sample. V is TRBV9 and J is TRBJ2-1, with 12 bases aligning to TRBD2. J was trimmed by 5 bases and V by 0 bases; bases with no gene match: 0. Germline CDR1 reads SGDLS; CDR2 reads YYNGEE. The CDR3 covers 15 residues. In nucleotides, the CDR3 is TGTGCCAGCAGCGTAGGACTAGCGGGAGACAATGAGCAGTTCTTC. Amino acids: CASSVGLAGDNEQFF.

This chain links TRBV6-2 or TRBV6-3 with TRBJ2-3, with 7 positions matching TRBD2. J gave up 2 bases and V 7 bases, and 12 bases lay outside the gene matches. There are 16 residues in the CDR3. The germline CDR1 and CDR2 sequences are MNHEY and SVGEGT. The CDR3 sequence: CASIPTGTIYTDTQYF. The CDR3 DNA reads as TGTGCCAGCATCCCAACCGGGACTATCTACACAGATACGCAGTATTTT.

This rearrangement joins TRBV19 to TRBJ1-2, with TRBD1 identical over 9 bases. Trimming took 6 bases from V and 6 from J; bases not matched to a gene: 5. The V gene's germline CDR1 is LNHDA and CDR2 SQIVND (reference sequence). The CDR3 extends over 13 amino acids. The CDR3 loop is CASSPGTGNGYTF. CDR3 in DNA: TGTGCCAGTAGCCCCGGGACAGGGAATGGCTACACCTTC.